Included here is one T cell receptor beta chain sequence, with context. What it binds is unknown. This entry comes from a study of early T cells in non-severe SARS-CoV-2 infection. At the level of the study: The input, bulk RNA from unsorted whole blood, was sequenced, and chains were unpaired. Study conclusions and caveats: VDJdb matching favored anti-spike CD8 responses, missing private and CD4 specificities.

The germline V and J ends were trimmed by 4 bases and 6 bases, with 9 bases remaining between them. The germline CDR1 and CDR2 sequences are DFQATT and SNEGSKA (reference sequence). This CDR3 contains 11 residues. Each cDNA molecule carried a unique molecular identifier. Using its own MiXCR run on the 5' RACE reads, TCRdb lists one record per CDR3 protein. The sample lists under 140,000 distinct CDR3 sequences, about 12% seen once, with approximately 3.8% in the top ten. The specimen comprised whole blood, sampled at baseline. This chain connects TRBV20-1 to TRBJ1-2; D perhaps matches TRBD1 (6 bases). The TCR originated in an adult who was a healthcare worker with PCR-confirmed SARS-CoV-2 infection or an uninfected control (not recorded which). The CDR3 DNA reads TGCAGTGCTACAGGGGAGGATGGCTACACCTTC. It is translated as CSATGEDGYTF.